A selection of T cell receptor beta chains follows, all from one sample in a study of T cells in Graves' hyperthyroidism and ophthalmopathy. MiXCR, applied by TCRdb to the multiplex PCR reads, yields one record per CDR3 protein. The table lists about 350,000 distinct CDR3 sequences, approximately 15% of them singletons. Sequenced material: blood. The source is a woman aged 25 to 39 with Graves' hyperthyroidism. The conserved cysteine and the conserved F or W are not part of the CDR3 here.

V gene: TRBV28; J gene: TRBJ1-2; CDR3 protein: ASSVGTGVNGYT
V gene: TRBV19; J gene: TRBJ1-5; CDR3 protein: ASAGGAGQPQH
V gene: TRBV12-3/TRBV12-4; J gene: TRBJ2-1; CDR3 protein: ASQVEVAGYNEQF
V gene: TRBV7-8; J gene: TRBJ1-5; CDR3 protein: ASSPTASNQPQH
V gene: TRBV14; J gene: TRBJ2-1; CDR3 protein: ASSQSRVEQF
V gene: TRBV10-3; J gene: TRBJ2-1; CDR3 protein: AIGGGSPYNEQF
V gene: TRBV7-2; J gene: TRBJ2-1; CDR3 protein: ASSLSHEQF
V gene: TRBV19; J gene: TRBJ1-1; CDR3 protein: ASSWQGTTEAF
V gene: TRBV6-1; J gene: TRBJ2-7; CDR3 protein: ASSYRVGRSYEQY
V gene: TRBV6-2/TRBV6-3; J gene: TRBJ1-6; CDR3 protein: ASKPDSSNSPLH
V gene: TRBV20-1; J gene: TRBJ2-1; CDR3 protein: SAREAARQVAEQF
V gene: TRBV6-2/TRBV6-3; J gene: TRBJ1-1; CDR3 protein: ASRPPGGVYTEAF
V gene: TRBV15; J gene: TRBJ2-3; CDR3 protein: ATSREGGSTDTQY
V gene: TRBV7-2; J gene: TRBJ1-3; CDR3 protein: ASSFSSRGISSGNTIY
V gene: TRBV30; J gene: TRBJ2-7; CDR3 protein: AWCLGDGDYEQY
V gene: TRBV15; J gene: TRBJ2-6; CDR3 protein: ATSPRLSPSGANVLT
V gene: TRBV19; J gene: TRBJ2-5; CDR3 protein: ASSERRRETQY
V gene: TRBV5-4; J gene: TRBJ2-3; CDR3 protein: ASSSMDRADTQY
V gene: TRBV7-3; J gene: TRBJ2-2; CDR3 protein: ASSPGPGLANTGELF
V gene: TRBV7-2; J gene: TRBJ2-3; CDR3 protein: ASSGAGDTQY
V gene: TRBV9; J gene: TRBJ1-6; CDR3 protein: ASSNTRQGGSYNSPLH
V gene: TRBV30; J gene: TRBJ1-4; CDR3 protein: AWSAGTEKLF
V gene: TRBV12-3/TRBV12-4; J gene: TRBJ1-1; CDR3 protein: ASANRGMNTEAF
V gene: TRBV19; J gene: TRBJ1-1; CDR3 protein: ASSIGQPTEAF
V gene: TRBV20-1; J gene: TRBJ2-5; CDR3 protein: SASTIAGEETQY
V gene: TRBV19; J gene: TRBJ2-7; CDR3 protein: ASRGGLAGSEQY
V gene: TRBV24-1; J gene: TRBJ2-3; CDR3 protein: ATSDLVASTDTQY
V gene: TRBV25-1; J gene: TRBJ2-3; CDR3 protein: ASSTHGQGTDTQY
V gene: TRBV29-1; J gene: TRBJ2-3; CDR3 protein: SVDPLAGGVHADTQY
V gene: TRBV18; J gene: TRBJ2-2; CDR3 protein: ASSPDTTGELF
V gene: TRBV20-1; J gene: TRBJ2-1; CDR3 protein: SAGTGTGRNEQF
V gene: TRBV6-2/TRBV6-3; J gene: TRBJ2-1; CDR3 protein: ASTGGTLYNEQF
V gene: TRBV6-1; J gene: TRBJ2-2; CDR3 protein: ASSKQGLNTGELF
V gene: TRBV7-6; J gene: TRBJ2-7; CDR3 protein: ASSSSLTSGSGEQY
V gene: TRBV20-1; J gene: TRBJ1-6; CDR3 protein: SVAGSPLH
V gene: TRBV5-1; J gene: TRBJ2-7; CDR3 protein: ASSPRLGTGHEQY
V gene: TRBV7-2; J gene: TRBJ2-7; CDR3 protein: ASSLGGGYSWSLDEQY
V gene: TRBV28; J gene: TRBJ1-6; CDR3 protein: ASSLFSLRRDNSPLH
V gene: TRBV11-2; J gene: TRBJ2-1; CDR3 protein: ASSFSGIYNEQF
V gene: TRBV25-1; J gene: TRBJ2-5; CDR3 protein: ASSAWTYYQETQY
V gene: TRBV6-2/TRBV6-3; J gene: TRBJ2-3; CDR3 protein: ASSLGAGAADTQY
V gene: TRBV29-1; J gene: TRBJ2-7; CDR3 protein: SVGDRERDEQY
V gene: TRBV27; J gene: TRBJ1-4; CDR3 protein: ASSLLGVGSNEKLF
V gene: TRBV6-2/TRBV6-3; J gene: TRBJ2-7; CDR3 protein: ASNPPAASYEQY
V gene: TRBV20-1; J gene: TRBJ2-5; CDR3 protein: SAKAPLRETQY
V gene: TRBV20-1; J gene: TRBJ2-5; CDR3 protein: SARAQETQY
V gene: TRBV29-1; J gene: TRBJ1-1; CDR3 protein: SVGGRGNTEAF
V gene: TRBV6-1; J gene: TRBJ2-3; CDR3 protein: ASRGTGSTDTQY